This T cell receptor (beta chain) was obtained from a study of cytomegalovirus exposure and HLA in healthy donors. Whole-study results and caveats: The study listed 164 cytomegalovirus-associated TCR beta chains.

In regard to this clone: The antigen remains undetermined.

The assay was immunoSEQ multiplex PCR, and TCRdb's table has in-frame clones only and misses some. The table lists about 82,000 clones, about 92% of them singletons, with roughly 0.62% in the top ten. The CDR3 runs to 16 residues. Trimming took 7 bases from V and 2 from J, leaving 15 bases between them. CDR1 is SNHLY, CDR2 FYNNEI, per germline. The receptor was isolated from a man in his late teens or twenties in good health and CMV-seronegative. The sample was PBMCs. The V gene is TRBV2, the J gene TRBJ2-6, with a possible D match to TRBD1 (6 bases). The CDR3 DNA reads as TGTGCCAGCAAGGGGACATACCCGACTGGGGCCAACGTCCTGACTTTC. Its protein is CASKGTYPTGANVLTF. Using reference TRBV2 and TRBJ2-6 for the parts outside the CDR3, the full variable domain is EPEVTQTPSHQVTQMGQEVILRCVPISNHLYFYWYRQILGQKVEFLVSFYNNEISEKSEIFDDQFSVERPDGSNFTLKIRSTKLEDSAMYFCASKGTYPTGANVLTFGAGSRLTVL.